Following are 31 T cell receptor beta chains from one sample sequenced in a study of CD8 T cells in ankylosing spondylitis. Via MiXCR, TCRdb re-called the 5' RACE reads, giving one row per CDR3 protein. This table holds roughly 130,000 distinct CDR3 sequences, 7% to 9% found once. The sample consisted of synovial fluid, either unsorted or a sorted T cell fraction (not recorded which). The receptors stem from a male donor with ankylosing spondylitis.

The genes are TRBV27 and TRBJ2-2; a weak D match, TRBD2 (6 bases). Germline V gene sequence: CDR1 MNHEY, CDR2 SMNVEV (reference sequence). The CDR3 has 16 residues. Deletions cut 0 bases from V and 1 base from J, with 9 bases between. As DNA, the CDR3 is TGTGCCAGCAGTTTATCGGGGGGAGTGAACACCGGGGAGCTGTTTTTT. Translated, it gives CASSLSGGVNTGELFF.

J is TRBJ1-3 and V is TRBV12-3 or TRBV12-4; no definite D call. Trimming pared 6 bases from V and 13 bases from J, leaving 19 bases between. CDR3 size: 13 residues. The CDR3: CASSLATQMEIYF. As DNA, the CDR3 is TGTGCCAGCAGCCTAGCAACCCAGATGGAGATATATTTT.

In its sample, this clonotype was seen many times. This rearrangement joins TRBV6-1 to TRBJ2-3; tentative D call: TRBD2 (6 bases). CDR1 is MNHNS and CDR2 is SASEGT in the germline V gene. V gave up 6 bases and J gave up 4 bases, with 14 bases separating them. This CDR3 comprises 14 residues. The CDR3 spells CASRDGSWADTQYF. DNA of the CDR3: TGTGCCAGCAGGGACGGGAGCTGGGCAGATACGCAGTATTTT.

This chain connects TRBV18 to TRBJ1-4; the D gene is possibly TRBD1 (5 bases). V was pared by 3 bases and J by 0 bases, with 14 bases between. The germline V gene encodes CDR1 KGHSH and CDR2 LQKENI. There are 17 residues in the CDR3. The CDR3 here is CASSPNVRVSTNEKLFF. The CDR3 nucleotides read TGTGCCAGCTCACCGAACGTCAGGGTTTCAACTAATGAAAAACTGTTTTTT.

This clonotype was counted at least ten times. This chain connects TRBV5-1 to TRBJ2-2; D might be TRBD1 (6 bases). Between the trimmed V and J ends, which lost 3 bases and 0 bases, there was a span of 9 bases. The CDR3 covers 15 residues. Germline CDR1 SGHRS, CDR2 YFSETQ. The CDR3 protein is CASSSGTTNTGELFF. The CDR3 region has the DNA TGCGCCAGCAGCTCCGGGACAACGAACACCGGGGAGCTGTTTTTT. Complete variable domain (other parts from reference TRBV5-1 and TRBJ2-2): KAGVTQTPRYLIKTRGQQVTLSCSPISGHRSVSWYQQTPGQGLQFLFEYFSETQRNKGNFPGRFSGRQFSNSRSEMNVSTLELGDSALYLCASSSGTTNTGELFFGEGSRLTVL.

The chain recombines TRBV2 with TRBJ2-7; D may be TRBD2 (5 bases). CDR3 length equals 12 residues. Germline lookup yields CDR1 SNHLY and CDR2 FYNNEI. Trimming shortened V by 6 bases and J by 3 bases, and 9 bases separated the two germline ends. Written as DNA, the CDR3 is TGTGCCAGCAGGGAACTAGTCTACGAGCAGTACTTC. It yields the protein CASRELVYEQYF. The whole variable domain, filled in from reference TRBV2 and TRBJ2-7, reads EPEVTQTPSHQVTQMGQEVILRCVPISNHLYFYWYRQILGQKVEFLVSFYNNEISEKSEIFDDQFSVERPDGSNFTLKIRSTKLEDSAMYFCASRELVYEQYFGPGTRLTVT.

In this sample, this clonotype turned up a few times. The chain links TRBV7-2 to TRBJ2-1; D uncertain. The CDR3 spans 15 residues. Germline assignment: CDR1 SGHTA and CDR2 FQGNSA. The V and J ends lost 2 bases and 7 bases respectively, with 15 bases between them. CDR3 DNA: TGTGCCAGCAGCTTATCGGTTAACTCCCGTAATGAGCAGTTCTTC. It encodes CASSLSVNSRNEQFF.

This clonotype was seen more than once but under ten times. This rearrangement joins TRBV28 to TRBJ2-2; the D is unclear. V shed 5 bases and J shed 11 bases, with 12 bases lying between them. Germline lookup yields CDR1 MDHEN and CDR2 SYDVKM. This CDR3 comprises 12 residues. CDR3 DNA: TGTGCCAGCAGTCTAGGCCATTCTGAGCTGTTTTTT. This translates into CASSLGHSELFF. Looking up the rest from reference TRBV28 and TRBJ2-2 gives the full variable domain: DVKVTQSSRYLVKRTGEKVFLECVQDMDHENMFWYRQDPGLGLRLIYFSYDVKMKEKGDIPEGYSVSREKKERFSLILESASTNQTSMYLCASSLGHSELFFGEGSRLTVL.

This clonotype showed up just a few times. This chain uses TRBV20-1 with TRBJ1-5, with D maybe TRBD1 (6 bases). The V and J ends lost 0 bases and 5 bases respectively, with 11 bases between them. Germline V gene lookup returns CDR1 DFQATT and CDR2 SNEGSKA (reference sequence). CDR3 length: 14 residues. CDR3 sequence reads: CSARDYRDDQPQHF. CDR3 coding DNA: TGCAGTGCTAGAGATTACAGGGATGATCAGCCCCAGCATTTT.

This clonotype was picked up a small number of times. This may come from a read error, since a much larger clone is one base off. This chain uses TRBV19 with TRBJ2-3; no reliable D call. The germline V and J ends were trimmed by 6 bases and 0 bases, with 7 bases remaining between them. Germline CDR1 reads LNHDA; CDR2 reads SQIVND (reference sequence). The CDR3 is 13 residues long. CDR3 amino acids: CASRKESTDTQYF. The DNA of the CDR3 is TGTGCCAGTAGAAAAGAGAGCACAGATACGCAGTATTTT.

In this sample, this clonotype turned up many times. V usage is TRBV20-1 and J usage is TRBJ2-7; D remains unclear. Germline V gene sequence: CDR1 DFQATT, CDR2 SNEGSKA (reference sequence). The CDR3 loop spans 11 amino acids. The CDR3 spells CSILVLREQYF. In DNA form, the CDR3 reads TGCAGCATTCTTGTCCTACGGGAGCAGTACTTC.

This clonotype was observed at least ten times. V usage is TRBV20-1 and J usage is TRBJ2-7; perhaps TRBD2 as D (5 bases). In germline, CDR1 is DFQATT, CDR2 SNEGSKA (reference sequence). The CDR3 has 14 residues. Deletions cut 1 base from V and 1 base from J, with 11 bases between. CDR3 sequence (DNA): TGCAGTGCTAGAGCGGGGATGGGGTCCTACGAGCAGTACTTC. The encoded protein is CSARAGMGSYEQYF.

This clonotype appeared many times. This chain uses TRBV20-1 with TRBJ2-1; 8 nucleotides line up with TRBD2. Trimming took 6 bases from V and 0 from J; bases not matched to a gene: 7. CDR1 is DFQATT, CDR2 SNEGSKA, per germline (reference sequence). This CDR3 comprises 15 residues. CDR3 DNA: TGCAGTGCAGCAAGCGGGGGCCTCTCCTACAATGAGCAGTTCTTC. It encodes CSAASGGLSYNEQFF.

The sample holds many counts of this clonotype. CDR3 coding DNA: TGTGCCAGCAGTCCCCCTCGGGGGCAGGGAGGCTACACCTTC. Its translation is CASSPPRGQGGYTF. J is TRBJ1-2 and V is TRBV6-1; a possible D gene is TRBD1 (6 bases). Per the germline V gene, CDR1 is MNHNS and CDR2 is SASEGT. The CDR3 sequence is 14 residues long. Trimming took off 5 bases at V and 8 bases at J, with 18 bases between the two ends.

This clonotype occurred many times. The V and J genes are TRBV24-1 and TRBJ1-5; D gene ambiguous. Germline V lookup: CDR1 KGHDR, CDR2 SFDVKD. The CDR3 is made up of 15 amino acids. The V gene lost 3 bases and the J gene lost 5 bases, with 13 bases spanning the gap. The CDR3 protein is CATSDRTSADQPQHF. Here the CDR3 DNA reads TGTGCCACCAGTGATAGGACCTCCGCGGATCAGCCCCAGCATTTT.

This clonotype was seen ten or more times. This chain joins TRBV7-2 and TRBJ1-3, with D possibly matching TRBD1 (5 bases). CDR1 and CDR2 (germline): SGHTA, FQGNSA. The CDR3 runs 15 residues. V dropped 5 bases and J dropped 0 bases, with 11 bases sitting between them. The CDR3 protein is CASSPDRYSGNTIYF. CDR3 nucleotides: TGTGCCAGCAGCCCCGACAGATACTCTGGAAACACCATATATTTT.

This chain links TRBV5-5 with TRBJ2-1; TRBD1 is a possible D gene (5 bases). CDR1 is SGHKS and CDR2 is YYEKEE in the germline V gene (reference sequence). The CDR3 consists of 14 residues. V was shortened by 3 bases and J by 7 bases, with 14 bases between the two germline ends. DNA of the CDR3: TGTGCCAGCAGCTCTTTGCGACAGCCTAATGAGCAGTTCTTC. Translated: CASSSLRQPNEQFF.

In its sample, this clonotype was seen a few times. The chain carries TRBV10-3 and TRBJ2-5; D might be TRBD2 (6 bases). Germline V gives CDR1 ENHRY, CDR2 SYGVKD. Deletions cut 7 bases from V and 3 bases from J, with 12 bases between. CDR3 length equals 13 residues. The CDR3 DNA is TGTGCCATCAAACGGGAGTCAGAAGAGACCCAGTACTTC. Translation: CAIKRESEETQYF.

This clonotype was seen a handful of times. The rearrangement links TRBV27 to TRBJ2-1; D uncertain. Germline V gene sequence: CDR1 MNHEY, CDR2 SMNVEV (reference sequence). V lost 1 base and J lost 6, with 4 bases in between. The CDR3 length is 12 residues. CDR3 in DNA: TGTGCCAGCAGTTTATATGGCAATGAGCAGTTCTTC. Protein sequence: CASSLYGNEQFF.

This clonotype was counted only a few times. V is TRBV14 and J is TRBJ1-6; maybe TRBD1 (5 bases). V was cut by 4 bases and J by 5 bases, with 9 bases left in between. CDR3 length: 14 residues. Germline V gene sequence: CDR1 SGHDN, CDR2 FVKESK. Here the CDR3 reads CASSLWGDNSPLHF. The CDR3 DNA is TGTGCCAGCAGCCTTTGGGGCGATAATTCACCCCTCCACTTT.

This chain links TRBV11-2 with TRBJ2-3; unclear D gene. V was pared by 3 bases and J by 0 bases, with 13 bases between. The CDR3 consists of 16 residues. CDR1 and CDR2 from the germline V gene are SGHAT and FQNNGV. The chain's CDR3 is CASSFRIAPSTDTQYF. Written as DNA, the CDR3 is TGTGCCAGCAGCTTCCGGATTGCCCCTAGCACAGATACGCAGTATTTT.

CDR3 protein: CASSKDRASNYGYTF. The CDR3 bases are TGTGCCAGCAGCAAGGACAGGGCCTCTAACTATGGCTACACCTTC. The chain joins TRBV28 to TRBJ1-2, with 8 bases fitting TRBD1. The ends lost 6 bases at V and 0 bases at J; junction bases unmatched: 6. CDR3 length equals 15 residues. Germline loops: CDR1 MDHEN, CDR2 SYDVKM.

The chain is built from TRBV29-1 and TRBJ2-3, with 10 bases identical to TRBD2. CDR3 length: 14 residues. V gave up 7 bases and J gave up 1 base; unmatched junction bases: 5. CDR1 SQVTM and CDR2 ANQGSEA come from the germline V gene. CDR3 loop: CSATGTSGTDTQYF. The CDR3 DNA follows: TGCAGCGCCACCGGGACTAGCGGCACAGATACGCAGTATTTT.

This clonotype showed up many times. The chain employs TRBV12-3 or TRBV12-4 and TRBJ2-7; 8 nucleotides match TRBD1. The junction had 7 bases not matched to a gene; V was cut back by 5 bases and J by 4 bases. The CDR3 extends over 14 amino acids. The CDR3 DNA reads as TGTGCCAGCAGTCGACGGGACAGGCCTTACGAGCAGTACTTC. It yields the protein CASSRRDRPYEQYF.

This clonotype has just a few counts. The chain employs TRBV5-1 and TRBJ2-3; no firm D call. V lost 0 bases, J lost 1 base, and 12 bases lay in between. The CDR3 consists of 16 residues. Germline V gene data show CDR1 as SGHRS and CDR2 as YFSETQ. The CDR3 DNA sequence: TGCGCCAGCAGCTTGGTGGGTGGGCCGCGCACAGATACGCAGTATTTT. This encodes CASSLVGGPRTDTQYF.

This sequence joins TRBV5-6 and TRBJ2-3, with TRBD2 matching 10 bases. The trim removed 4 bases at V and 1 base at J, leaving 3 bases unmatched. Germline CDR1 SGHDT, CDR2 YYEEEE. This CDR3 region has 15 residues. CDR3 amino acids: CASSQGTSGTDTQYF. In DNA, the CDR3 is TGTGCCAGCAGCCAAGGGACTAGCGGCACAGATACGCAGTATTTT.

This chain joins TRBV6-2 or TRBV6-3 and TRBJ1-6, with D unclear. V gave up 0 bases and J gave up 9 bases, with 6 bases separating them. The CDR3 totals 13 residues. Germline V gives CDR1 MNHEY, CDR2 SVGEGT. CDR3 sequence reads: CASSYSMISPLHF. CDR3 DNA sequence: TGTGCCAGCAGTTACTCGATGATTTCACCCCTCCACTTT.

There are many counts of this clonotype. The V gene is TRBV18, the J gene TRBJ2-2; perhaps TRBD2 as D (5 bases). The CDR3 has 13 amino acids. Germline-derived CDR1 and CDR2 are KGHSH and LQKENI. V was cut by 5 bases and J by 3 bases, with 7 bases left in between. The CDR3 loop is CASSSGYTGELFF. The CDR3 nucleotides read TGTGCCAGCTCATCGGGGTACACCGGGGAGCTGTTTTTT.

There are many counts of this clonotype. The chain links TRBV5-5 to TRBJ1-2; 7 positions match TRBD1. The germline CDR1 and CDR2 sequences are SGHKS and YYEKEE (reference sequence). This CDR3 has 14 amino acids. V dropped 4 bases and J dropped 2; count of bases not matched to a gene: 5. This chain's CDR3 is CASSRTGQNYGYTF. CDR3 nucleotides: TGTGCCAGCAGCCGCACGGGACAGAACTATGGCTACACCTTC.

This clonotype has a count of ten or more. This rearrangement joins TRBV6-1 to TRBJ2-1; the D gene is possibly TRBD2 (6 bases). V shed 5 bases and J shed 5 bases, with 13 bases lying between them. Per germline, CDR1 MNHNS and CDR2 SASEGT. The CDR3 is made up of 14 amino acids. Here the CDR3 reads CASSPRGGNNEQFF. In nucleotides, the CDR3 is TGTGCCAGCAGTCCCCGAGGAGGGAACAATGAGCAGTTCTTC.

This clonotype appeared many times. The chain uses TRBV5-1 and TRBJ2-6; 10 bases match TRBD1. The CDR3 covers 16 residues. Trimming at V came to 7 bases and at J to 0 bases, leaving 4 bases not matched to a gene. CDR1 is SGHRS, CDR2 YFSETQ, per germline. The CDR3: CASDRDRGSGANVLTF. The DNA for the CDR3 is TGCGCCAGCGACCGGGACAGGGGCTCTGGGGCCAACGTCCTGACTTTC. Full variable domain (outside the CDR3, taken from reference TRBV5-1 and TRBJ2-6): KAGVTQTPRYLIKTRGQQVTLSCSPISGHRSVSWYQQTPGQGLQFLFEYFSETQRNKGNFPGRFSGRQFSNSRSEMNVSTLELGDSALYLCASDRDRGSGANVLTFGAGSRLTVL.